These 15 T cell receptor beta chains were all obtained from the same sample, sequenced in a study of blood T cell repertoires in COVID-19. The table came from immunoSEQ multiplex PCR; TCRdb's copy has only in-frame clones and leaves some out. Counted here are over 130,000 clones, 87% occurring once; the ten biggest clones make up over 3.5%. The material sequenced was peripheral blood. The receptors come from a woman in her sixties with active or convalescent COVID-19.

The rearrangement joins TRBV5-5 to TRBJ1-4; 12 bases fit TRBD1. From germline, CDR1 is SGHKS and CDR2 YYEKEE (reference sequence). V was clipped by 5 bases and J by 0 bases; unmatched bases: 5. This CDR3 has 17 residues. The CDR3 is CASRGDRGRPTNEKLFF. For the CDR3, the DNA is TGTGCCAGCAGAGGGGACAGGGGGCGTCCAACTAATGAAAAACTGTTTTTT.

The rearrangement uses TRBV6-5 and TRBJ2-3, with TRBD2 matching over 8 bases. Germline V gene sequence: CDR1 MNHEY, CDR2 SVGAGI. This CDR3 has 15 residues. The V gene end was trimmed by 6 bases and the J gene end by 0 bases; junction bases not matched to a gene: 5. CDR3 protein: CASRLSGISTDTQYF. The CDR3 DNA follows: TGTGCCAGCAGACTTAGCGGGATTAGCACAGATACGCAGTATTTT.

This chain connects TRBV2 to TRBJ2-2, with a weak D call TRBD2 (6 bases). The CDR3 spans 14 residues. CDR1 is SNHLY, CDR2 FYNNEI, per germline. The V and J ends lost 7 bases and 4 bases respectively, with 13 bases between them. The CDR3 loop is CASTGSGGTGELFF. CDR3 DNA: TGTGCCAGCACCGGTAGCGGAGGCACCGGGGAGCTGTTTTTT.

The J gene is TRBJ1-1, the V gene TRBV10-2; D is undetermined. The V gene's germline CDR1 is WSHSY and CDR2 SAAADI. V lost 1 base and J lost 7, with 7 bases in between. The CDR3 runs to 12 residues. CDR3 DNA: TGCGCCAGCAGTGAGTTGAGGAGTGAAGCTTTCTTT. Its protein product is CASSELRSEAFF.

The rearrangement joins TRBV14 to TRBJ1-2, with TRBD1 as a possible D gene (6 bases). Germline CDR1 SGHDN, CDR2 FVKESK. The CDR3 has 13 amino acids. V lost 6 bases and J 4 bases, leaving 12 bases between the germline ends. CDR3 protein: CASSTGQIYGYTF. DNA for the CDR3: TGTGCCAGCAGTACGGGACAAATCTATGGCTACACCTTC.

The CDR3 sequence is CAISDAGQVAYEQYF. The CDR3 DNA is TGTGCCATCAGTGATGCCGGACAGGTAGCCTACGAGCAGTACTTC. The chain employs TRBV10-3 and TRBJ2-7; 7 bases map to TRBD1. V trimming: 3 bases; J trimming: 2 bases; junction bases outside the gene matches: 7. This CDR3 is built from 15 residues. The germline CDR1 and CDR2 sequences are ENHRY and SYGVKD.

This rearrangement joins TRBV9 to TRBJ1-1, with no clear D. Germline CDR1 SGDLS, CDR2 YYNGEE. V shed 5 bases and J shed 1 base, with 9 bases lying between them. The CDR3 consists of 13 residues. CDR3 DNA: TGTGCCAGCAGGAGGGTCGAGAACACTGAAGCTTTCTTT. Translation gives CASRRVENTEAFF.

The table lists this clone with a few counts. The chain uses TRBV15 and TRBJ1-4; possible D gene TRBD1, 6 bases. Germline values: CDR1 LNHNV, CDR2 YYDKDF (reference sequence). This CDR3 comprises 16 residues. V gave up 2 bases and J gave up 0 bases, with 10 bases separating them. The CDR3 DNA follows: TGTGCCACCAGCAGAACAGGGCCTGCAACTAATGAAAAACTGTTTTTT. Residues: CATSRTGPATNEKLFF.

The chain recombines TRBV7-2 with TRBJ2-7; 9 bases line up with TRBD1. V lost 5 bases, J lost 7 bases, and 9 bases stayed unmatched. The CDR3 extends over 14 amino acids. CDR1 SGHTA and CDR2 FQGNSA come from the germline V gene. In nucleotides, the CDR3 is TGTGCCAGCAGCCCGGGACAGGGAGTTTGGGAGCAGTACTTC. Amino acid sequence: CASSPGQGVWEQYF.

The rearrangement joins TRBV30 to TRBJ2-2, with a possible D match to TRBD1 (5 bases). Germline values: CDR1 GTSNPN, CDR2 SVGIG (reference sequence). Trimming stripped 3 bases from V and 1 base from J, with 6 bases between. This CDR3 contains 13 residues. The CDR3 loop is CAWRQGNTGELFF. The CDR3 bases are TGTGCCTGGAGGCAGGGGAACACCGGGGAGCTGTTTTTT.

This clone has a handful of counts. This chain joins TRBV19 and TRBJ1-2; 7 nucleotides line up with TRBD1. In germline, CDR1 is LNHDA, CDR2 SQIVND (reference sequence). Trimming removed 6 bases from V and 5 bases from J; junction bases left unmatched: 9. There are 14 residues in the CDR3. This CDR3 reads CASRKTGAQYGYTF. DNA of the CDR3: TGTGCCAGTAGGAAAACAGGGGCCCAATATGGCTACACCTTC.

This chain links TRBV19 with TRBJ2-1; 11 bases are shared with TRBD2. V lost 3 bases, J lost 9 bases, and 1 base stayed unmatched. Germline CDR1 reads LNHDA; CDR2 reads SQIVND (reference sequence). CDR3 length equals 13 residues. CDR3 DNA: TGTGCCAGTAGTATGGGGACTAGCGGTGAGCAGTTCTTC. It translates to CASSMGTSGEQFF.

This chain joins TRBV6-5 and TRBJ2-7; 9 positions agree with TRBD2. The V and J ends lost 8 bases and 2 bases, in that order; junction bases with no gene match: 4. CDR1 MNHEY and CDR2 SVGAGI come from the germline V gene. This CDR3 region has 13 residues. The CDR3 here is CASGRGGAYEQYF. The CDR3 nucleotides are TGTGCCAGCGGCCGCGGGGGGGCCTACGAGCAGTACTTC.

V is TRBV13 and J is TRBJ2-7; D unclear. The CDR3 spans 15 residues. Trimming took 3 bases from V and 5 from J, leaving 17 bases between them. Germline CDR1 PRHDT, CDR2 FYEKMQ (reference sequence). CDR3 residues: CASSFFNTRRDEQYF. The CDR3 DNA sequence: TGTGCCAGCAGCTTTTTCAACACACGACGGGACGAGCAGTACTTC.

The rearrangement uses TRBV29-1 and TRBJ2-7; no clear D gene. The germline gives CDR1 SQVTM, CDR2 ANQGSEA. The CDR3 is made up of 13 amino acids. Deletions cut 2 bases from V and 5 bases from J, with 13 bases between. This CDR3 is CSVERLDKDEQYF. CDR3 in DNA: TGCAGCGTTGAAAGGCTTGACAAGGACGAGCAGTACTTC.